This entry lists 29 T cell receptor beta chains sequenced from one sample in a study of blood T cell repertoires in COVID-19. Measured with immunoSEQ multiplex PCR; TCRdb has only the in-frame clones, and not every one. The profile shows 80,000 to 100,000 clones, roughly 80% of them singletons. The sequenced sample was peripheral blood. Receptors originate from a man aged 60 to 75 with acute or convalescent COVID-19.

CDR3 nucleotides: TGTGCCAGCAGCTTAAGGGAGGATAATAGCAATCAGCCCCAGCATTTT. Translated, it gives CASSLREDNSNQPQHF. The rearrangement joins TRBV7-8 to TRBJ1-5; D is unclear. This CDR3 has 16 residues. Germline lookup yields CDR1 SGHVS and CDR2 FQNEAQ. The V end lost 2 bases, the J end lost 0 bases, and 11 bases lay between the germline ends. Together with reference TRBV7-8 and TRBJ1-5, the CDR3 gives the full variable domain: GAGVSQSPRYKVAKRGQDVALRCDPISGHVSLFWYQQALGQGPEFLTYFQNEAQLDKSGLPSDRFFAERPEGSVSTLKIQRTQQEDSAVYLCASSLREDNSNQPQHFGDGTRLSIL.

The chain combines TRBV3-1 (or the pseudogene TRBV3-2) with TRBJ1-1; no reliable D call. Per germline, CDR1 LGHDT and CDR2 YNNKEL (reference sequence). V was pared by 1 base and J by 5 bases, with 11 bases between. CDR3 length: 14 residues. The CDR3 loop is CASSQGGYRTEAFF. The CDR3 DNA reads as TGTGCCAGCAGCCAAGGAGGGTATCGGACTGAAGCTTTCTTT.

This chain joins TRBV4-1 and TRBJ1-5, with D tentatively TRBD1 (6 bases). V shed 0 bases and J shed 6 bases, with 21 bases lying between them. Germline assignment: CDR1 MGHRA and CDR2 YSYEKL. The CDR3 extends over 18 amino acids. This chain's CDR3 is CASSQDKETTGLGQPQHF. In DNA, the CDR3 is TGCGCCAGCAGCCAAGATAAGGAAACTACAGGGCTCGGTCAGCCCCAGCATTTT.

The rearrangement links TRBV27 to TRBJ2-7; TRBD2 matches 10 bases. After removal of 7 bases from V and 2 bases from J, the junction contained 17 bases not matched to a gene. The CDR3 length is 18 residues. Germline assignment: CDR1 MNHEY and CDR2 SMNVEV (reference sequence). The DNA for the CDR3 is TGTGCCAGCACCTACTTTTCCGAGGGGCTAGCGGGAGCCTACGAGCAGTACTTC. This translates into CASTYFSEGLAGAYEQYF.

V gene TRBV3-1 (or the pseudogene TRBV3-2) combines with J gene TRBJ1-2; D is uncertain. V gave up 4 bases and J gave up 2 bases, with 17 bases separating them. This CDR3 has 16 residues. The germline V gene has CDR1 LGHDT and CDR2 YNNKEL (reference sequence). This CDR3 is CASSPRRTIRNYGYTF. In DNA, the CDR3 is TGTGCCAGCAGCCCCCGACGGACTATAAGGAACTATGGCTACACCTTC.

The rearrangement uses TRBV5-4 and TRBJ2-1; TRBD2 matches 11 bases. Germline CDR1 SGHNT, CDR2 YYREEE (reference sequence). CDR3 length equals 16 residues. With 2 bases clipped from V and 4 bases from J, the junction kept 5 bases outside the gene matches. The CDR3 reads CASSLPGTSGYNEQFF. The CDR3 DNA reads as TGTGCCAGCAGCTTACCCGGGACTAGCGGTTACAATGAGCAGTTCTTC. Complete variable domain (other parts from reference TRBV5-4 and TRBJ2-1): ETGVTQSPTHLIKTRGQQVTLRCSSQSGHNTVSWYQQALGQGPQFIFQYYREEENGRGNFPPRFSGLQFPNYSSELNVNALELDDSALYLCASSLPGTSGYNEQFFGPGTRLTVL.

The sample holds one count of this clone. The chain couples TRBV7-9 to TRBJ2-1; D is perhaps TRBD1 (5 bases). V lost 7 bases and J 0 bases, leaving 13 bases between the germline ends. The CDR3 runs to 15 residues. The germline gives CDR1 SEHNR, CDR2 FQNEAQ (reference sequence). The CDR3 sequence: CASKQAVSSYNEQFF. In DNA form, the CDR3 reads TGTGCCAGCAAACAGGCGGTGAGCTCCTACAATGAGCAGTTCTTC.

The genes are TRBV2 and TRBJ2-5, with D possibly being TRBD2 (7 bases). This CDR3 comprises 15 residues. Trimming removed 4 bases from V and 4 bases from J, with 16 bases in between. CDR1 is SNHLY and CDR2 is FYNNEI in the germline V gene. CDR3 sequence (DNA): TGTGCCAGCAGTGGCTTGGGGGGGGCTCGAGAGACCCAGTACTTC. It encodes CASSGLGGARETQYF. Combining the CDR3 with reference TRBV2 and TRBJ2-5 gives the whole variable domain EPEVTQTPSHQVTQMGQEVILRCVPISNHLYFYWYRQILGQKVEFLVSFYNNEISEKSEIFDDQFSVERPDGSNFTLKIRSTKLEDSAMYFCASSGLGGARETQYFGPGTRLLVL.

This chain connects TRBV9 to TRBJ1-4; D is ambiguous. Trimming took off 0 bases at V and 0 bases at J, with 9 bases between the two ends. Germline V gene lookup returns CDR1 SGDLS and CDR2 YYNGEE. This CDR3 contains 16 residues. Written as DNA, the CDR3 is TGTGCCAGCAGCGTAGGGAGAGGTGCAACTAATGAAAAACTGTTTTTT. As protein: CASSVGRGATNEKLFF.

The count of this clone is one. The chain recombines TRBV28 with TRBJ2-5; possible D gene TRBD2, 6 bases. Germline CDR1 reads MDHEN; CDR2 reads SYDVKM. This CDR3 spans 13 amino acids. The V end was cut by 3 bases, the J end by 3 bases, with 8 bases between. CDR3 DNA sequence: TGTGCCAGCAGTTTCGGCGGGGAAGAGACCCAGTACTTC. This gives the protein CASSFGGEETQYF.

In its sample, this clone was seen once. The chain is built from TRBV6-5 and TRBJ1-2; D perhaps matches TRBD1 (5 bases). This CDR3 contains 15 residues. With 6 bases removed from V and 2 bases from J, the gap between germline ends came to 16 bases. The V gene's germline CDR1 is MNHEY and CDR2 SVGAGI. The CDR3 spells CASRAMGRANYGYTF. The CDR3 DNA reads TGTGCCAGCAGAGCTATGGGCAGGGCCAACTATGGCTACACCTTC.

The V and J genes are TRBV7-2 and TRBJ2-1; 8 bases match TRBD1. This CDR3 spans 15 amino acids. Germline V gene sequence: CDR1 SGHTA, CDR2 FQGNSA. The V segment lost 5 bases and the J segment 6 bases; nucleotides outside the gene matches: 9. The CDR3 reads CASSPATGVGNEQFF. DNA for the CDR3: TGTGCCAGCAGCCCGGCGACAGGGGTAGGCAATGAGCAGTTCTTC.

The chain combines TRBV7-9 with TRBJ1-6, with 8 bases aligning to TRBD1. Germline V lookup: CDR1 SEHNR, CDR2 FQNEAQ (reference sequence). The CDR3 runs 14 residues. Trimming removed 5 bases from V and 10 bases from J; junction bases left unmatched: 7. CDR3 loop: CASSEQGGESPLHF. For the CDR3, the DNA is TGTGCCAGCAGCGAACAGGGGGGGGAATCACCCCTCCACTTT.

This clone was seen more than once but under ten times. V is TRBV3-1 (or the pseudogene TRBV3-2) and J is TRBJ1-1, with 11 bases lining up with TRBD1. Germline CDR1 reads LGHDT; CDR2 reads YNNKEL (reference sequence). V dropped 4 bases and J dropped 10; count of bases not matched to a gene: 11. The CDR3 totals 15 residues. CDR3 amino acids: CASSPSGTGGVGAFF. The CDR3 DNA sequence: TGTGCCAGCAGCCCCTCCGGGACAGGGGGAGTAGGAGCTTTCTTT.

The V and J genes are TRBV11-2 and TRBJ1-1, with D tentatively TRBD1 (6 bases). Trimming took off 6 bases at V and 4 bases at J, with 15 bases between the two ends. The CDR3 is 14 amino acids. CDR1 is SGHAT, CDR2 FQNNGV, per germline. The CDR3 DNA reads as TGTGCCAGCAGTCGGGACACCTTAACCACTGAAGCTTTCTTT. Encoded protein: CASSRDTLTTEAFF.

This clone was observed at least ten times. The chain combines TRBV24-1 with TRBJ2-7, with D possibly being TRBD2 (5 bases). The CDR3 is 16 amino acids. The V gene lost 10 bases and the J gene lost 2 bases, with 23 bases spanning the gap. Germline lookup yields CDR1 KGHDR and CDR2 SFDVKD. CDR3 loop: CATSKNPDGGTYEQYF. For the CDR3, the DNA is TGTGCCACAAGCAAGAATCCGGACGGAGGAACCTACGAGCAGTACTTC.

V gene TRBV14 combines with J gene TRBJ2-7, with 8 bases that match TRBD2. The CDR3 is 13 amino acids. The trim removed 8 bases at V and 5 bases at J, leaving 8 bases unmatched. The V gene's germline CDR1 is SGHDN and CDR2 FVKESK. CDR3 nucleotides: TGTGCCAGCCGACCCGGGGGGGCAAACGAGCAGTACTTC. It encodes CASRPGGANEQYF.

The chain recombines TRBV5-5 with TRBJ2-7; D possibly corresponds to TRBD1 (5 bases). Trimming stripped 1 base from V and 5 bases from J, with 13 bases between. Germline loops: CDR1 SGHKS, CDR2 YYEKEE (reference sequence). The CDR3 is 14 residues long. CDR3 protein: CASSLRAGPNEQYF. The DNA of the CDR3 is TGTGCCAGCAGCTTGAGGGCAGGGCCCAACGAGCAGTACTTC.

CDR3 bases: TGTGCCAGCACGGGGGAACCCTATGGCTACACCTTC. Its protein is CASTGEPYGYTF. The chain employs TRBV2 and TRBJ1-2; D is perhaps TRBD1 (5 bases). Trimming pared 7 bases from V and 4 bases from J, leaving 10 bases between. Germline loops: CDR1 SNHLY, CDR2 FYNNEI. This CDR3 comprises 12 residues.

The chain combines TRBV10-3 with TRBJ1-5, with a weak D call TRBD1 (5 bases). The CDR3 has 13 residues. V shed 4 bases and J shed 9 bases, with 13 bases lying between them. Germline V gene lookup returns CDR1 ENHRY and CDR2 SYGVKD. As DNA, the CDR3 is TGTGCCATCAGTGGCCGACAGTGGACGCCCCAGCATTTT. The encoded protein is CAISGRQWTPQHF.

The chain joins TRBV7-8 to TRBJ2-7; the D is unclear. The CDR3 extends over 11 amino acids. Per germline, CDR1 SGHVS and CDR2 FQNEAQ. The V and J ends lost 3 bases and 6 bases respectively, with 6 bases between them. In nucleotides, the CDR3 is TGTGCCAGCAGCTTTTATTCCGAGCAGTACTTC. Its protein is CASSFYSEQYF.

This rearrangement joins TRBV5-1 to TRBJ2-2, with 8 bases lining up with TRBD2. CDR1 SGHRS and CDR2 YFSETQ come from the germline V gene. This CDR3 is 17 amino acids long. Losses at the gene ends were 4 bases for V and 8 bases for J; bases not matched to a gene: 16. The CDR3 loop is CASSLGVAGPRRGELFF. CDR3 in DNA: TGCGCCAGCAGCCTCGGGGTAGCGGGGCCCCGACGGGGGGAGCTGTTTTTT.

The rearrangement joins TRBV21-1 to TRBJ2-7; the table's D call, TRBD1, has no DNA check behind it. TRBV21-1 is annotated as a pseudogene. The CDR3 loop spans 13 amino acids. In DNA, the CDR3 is TGTGCCAGCAGCAAACAGGGGGCCGACGAGCAGTACTTC. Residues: CASSKQGADEQYF.

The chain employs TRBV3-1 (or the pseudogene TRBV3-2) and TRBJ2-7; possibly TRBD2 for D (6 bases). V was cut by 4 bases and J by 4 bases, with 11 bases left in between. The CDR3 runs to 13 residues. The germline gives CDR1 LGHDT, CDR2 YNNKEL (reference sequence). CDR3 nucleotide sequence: TGTGCCAGCAGCCCCTTTGCGGGGTACGAGCAGTACTTC. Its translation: CASSPFAGYEQYF.

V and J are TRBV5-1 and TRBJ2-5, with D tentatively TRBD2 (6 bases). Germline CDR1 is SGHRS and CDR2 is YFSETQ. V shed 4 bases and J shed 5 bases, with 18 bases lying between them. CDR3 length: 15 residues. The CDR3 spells CASSGGLTLGETQYF. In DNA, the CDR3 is TGCGCCAGCAGCGGGGGACTGACGTTGGGTGAGACCCAGTACTTC.

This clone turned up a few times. CDR3 DNA: TGCAGCGGGGACAGGGTAGGCAATGAGCAGTTCTTC. Protein: CSGDRVGNEQFF. The chain recombines TRBV29-1 with TRBJ2-1; 9 bases agree with TRBD1. This CDR3 has 12 residues. Germline V gene sequence: CDR1 SQVTM, CDR2 ANQGSEA. V lost 7 bases to trimming and J lost 6 bases; unmatched junction nucleotides: 4.

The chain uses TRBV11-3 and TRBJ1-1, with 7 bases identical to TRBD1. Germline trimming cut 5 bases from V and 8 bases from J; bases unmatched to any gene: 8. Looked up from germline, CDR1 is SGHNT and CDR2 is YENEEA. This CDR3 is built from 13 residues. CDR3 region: CASSPRQGLEAFF. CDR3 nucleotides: TGTGCCAGCAGCCCACGACAGGGTTTAGAAGCTTTCTTT.

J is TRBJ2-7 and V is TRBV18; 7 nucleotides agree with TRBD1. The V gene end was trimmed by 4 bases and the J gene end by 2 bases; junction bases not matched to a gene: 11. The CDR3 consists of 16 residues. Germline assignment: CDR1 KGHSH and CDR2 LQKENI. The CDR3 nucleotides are TGTGCCAGCTCACGAGGGGGACAGTTCGCCACCTACGAGCAGTACTTC. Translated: CASSRGGQFATYEQYF. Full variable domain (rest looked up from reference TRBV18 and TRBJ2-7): NAGVMQNPRHLVRRRGQEARLRCSPMKGHSHVYWYRQLPEEGLKFMVYLQKENIIDESGMPKERFSAEFPKEGPSILRIQQVVRGDSAAYFCASSRGGQFATYEQYFGPGTRLTVT.

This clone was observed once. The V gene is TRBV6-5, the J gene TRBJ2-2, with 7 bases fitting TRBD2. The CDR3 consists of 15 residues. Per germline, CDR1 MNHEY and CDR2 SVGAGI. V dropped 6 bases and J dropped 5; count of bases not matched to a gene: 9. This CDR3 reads CASSRGLKRTGELFF. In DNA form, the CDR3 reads TGTGCCAGCAGCCGGGGACTAAAGAGGACCGGGGAGCTGTTTTTT.